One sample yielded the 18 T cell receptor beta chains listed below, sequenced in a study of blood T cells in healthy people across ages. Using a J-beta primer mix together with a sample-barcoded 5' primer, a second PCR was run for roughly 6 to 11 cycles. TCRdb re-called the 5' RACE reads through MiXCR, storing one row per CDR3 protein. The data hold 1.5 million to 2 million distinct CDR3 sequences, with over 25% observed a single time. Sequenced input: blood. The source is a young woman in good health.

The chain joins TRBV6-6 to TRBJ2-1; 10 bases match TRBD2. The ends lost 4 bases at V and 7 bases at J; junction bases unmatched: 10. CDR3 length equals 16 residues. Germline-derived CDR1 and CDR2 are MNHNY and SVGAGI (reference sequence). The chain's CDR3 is CASSSASGSARNEQFF. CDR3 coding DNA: TGTGCCAGCAGTTCTGCTAGCGGGAGCGCCAGGAATGAGCAGTTCTTC.

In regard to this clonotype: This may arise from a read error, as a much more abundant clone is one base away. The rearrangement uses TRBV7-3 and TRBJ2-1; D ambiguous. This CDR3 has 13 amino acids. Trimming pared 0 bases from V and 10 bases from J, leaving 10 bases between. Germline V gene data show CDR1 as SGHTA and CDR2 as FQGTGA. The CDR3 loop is CASSLTLDYEQFF. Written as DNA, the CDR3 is TGTGCCAGCAGCTTAACCCTGGATTACGAGCAGTTCTTC.

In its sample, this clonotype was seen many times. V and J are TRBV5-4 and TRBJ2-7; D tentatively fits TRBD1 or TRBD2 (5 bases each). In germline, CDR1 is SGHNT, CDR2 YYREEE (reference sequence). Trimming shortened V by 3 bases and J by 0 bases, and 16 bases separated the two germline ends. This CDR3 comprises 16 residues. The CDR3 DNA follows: TGTGCCAGCAGCTCCTATGGGGATGGGGGCTCCTACGAGCAGTACTTC. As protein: CASSSYGDGGSYEQYF. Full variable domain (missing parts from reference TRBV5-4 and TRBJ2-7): ETGVTQSPTHLIKTRGQQVTLRCSSQSGHNTVSWYQQALGQGPQFIFQYYREEENGRGNFPPRFSGLQFPNYSSELNVNALELDDSALYLCASSSYGDGGSYEQYFGPGTRLTVT.

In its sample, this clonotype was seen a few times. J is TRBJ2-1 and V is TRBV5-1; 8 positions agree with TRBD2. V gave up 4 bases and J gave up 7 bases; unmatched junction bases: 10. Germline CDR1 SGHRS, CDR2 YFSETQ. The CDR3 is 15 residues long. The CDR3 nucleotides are TGCGCCAGCAGCCCACGACTAGCGTCGGGAAATGAGCAGTTCTTC. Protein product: CASSPRLASGNEQFF.

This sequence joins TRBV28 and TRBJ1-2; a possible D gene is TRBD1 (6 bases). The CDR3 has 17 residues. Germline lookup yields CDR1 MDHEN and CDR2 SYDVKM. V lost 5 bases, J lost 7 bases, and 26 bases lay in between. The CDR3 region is CASSHPRRGRRGGGYTF. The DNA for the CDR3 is TGTGCCAGCAGTCATCCCAGGCGGGGGCGAAGAGGGGGTGGCTACACCTTC.

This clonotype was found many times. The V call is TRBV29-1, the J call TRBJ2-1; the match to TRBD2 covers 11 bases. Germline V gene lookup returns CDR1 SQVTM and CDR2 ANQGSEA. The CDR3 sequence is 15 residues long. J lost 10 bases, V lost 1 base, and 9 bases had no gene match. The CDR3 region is CSVEASGGPKWEQFF. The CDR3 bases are TGCAGCGTTGAAGCTAGCGGGGGGCCCAAGTGGGAGCAGTTCTTC.

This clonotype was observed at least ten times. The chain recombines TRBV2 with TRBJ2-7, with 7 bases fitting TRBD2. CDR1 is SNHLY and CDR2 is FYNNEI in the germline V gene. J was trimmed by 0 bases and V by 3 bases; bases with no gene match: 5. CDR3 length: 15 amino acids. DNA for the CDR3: TGTGCCAGCAGTGATCGGGGGAGGGACTCCTACGAGCAGTACTTC. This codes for CASSDRGRDSYEQYF. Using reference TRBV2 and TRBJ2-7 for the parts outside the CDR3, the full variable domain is EPEVTQTPSHQVTQMGQEVILRCVPISNHLYFYWYRQILGQKVEFLVSFYNNEISEKSEIFDDQFSVERPDGSNFTLKIRSTKLEDSAMYFCASSDRGRDSYEQYFGPGTRLTVT.

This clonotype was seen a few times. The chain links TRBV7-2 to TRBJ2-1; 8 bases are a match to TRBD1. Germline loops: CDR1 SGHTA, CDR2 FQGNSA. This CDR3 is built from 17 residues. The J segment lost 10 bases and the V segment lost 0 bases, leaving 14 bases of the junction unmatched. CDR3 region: CASSLALGTGVRGEQFF. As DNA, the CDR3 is TGTGCCAGCAGCTTAGCCCTCGGGACAGGTGTACGAGGCGAGCAGTTCTTC.

The DNA for the CDR3 is TGCTTAGCGATTAGCGGAACCAGGGATGAGCAGTTCTTC. Protein sequence: CLAISGTRDEQFF. The chain joins TRBV20-1 to TRBJ2-1; D possibly corresponds to TRBD2 (6 bases). The CDR3 runs to 13 residues. In germline, CDR1 is DFQATT, CDR2 SNEGSKA (reference sequence).

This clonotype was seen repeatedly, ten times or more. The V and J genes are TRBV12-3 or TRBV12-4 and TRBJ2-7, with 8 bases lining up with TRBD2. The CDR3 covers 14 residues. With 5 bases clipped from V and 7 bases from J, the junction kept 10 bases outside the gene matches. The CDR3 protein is CASSAAVAGSEQYF. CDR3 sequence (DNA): TGTGCCAGCAGTGCCGCGGTAGCGGGGTCTGAGCAGTACTTC.

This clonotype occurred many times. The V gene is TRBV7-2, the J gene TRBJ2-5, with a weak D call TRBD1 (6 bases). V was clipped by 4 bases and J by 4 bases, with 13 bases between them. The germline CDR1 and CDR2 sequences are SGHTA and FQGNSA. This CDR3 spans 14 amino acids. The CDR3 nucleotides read TGTGCCAGCAGCTCCCAGGGGACCGGAGAGACCCAGTACTTC. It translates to CASSSQGTGETQYF.

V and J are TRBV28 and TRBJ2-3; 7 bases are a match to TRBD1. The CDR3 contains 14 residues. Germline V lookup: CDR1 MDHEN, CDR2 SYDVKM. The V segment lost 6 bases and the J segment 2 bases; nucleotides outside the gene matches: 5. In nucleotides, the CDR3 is TGTGCCAGCAGCTGGGGACAGTTCACAGATACGCAGTATTTT. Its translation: CASSWGQFTDTQYF.

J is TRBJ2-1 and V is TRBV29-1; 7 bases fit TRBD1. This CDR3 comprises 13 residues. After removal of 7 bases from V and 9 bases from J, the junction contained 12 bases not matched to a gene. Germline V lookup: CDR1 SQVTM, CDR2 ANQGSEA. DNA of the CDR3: TGCAGCGCATCGGACAGGAGCCTTGGTGAGCAGTTCTTC. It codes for CSASDRSLGEQFF.

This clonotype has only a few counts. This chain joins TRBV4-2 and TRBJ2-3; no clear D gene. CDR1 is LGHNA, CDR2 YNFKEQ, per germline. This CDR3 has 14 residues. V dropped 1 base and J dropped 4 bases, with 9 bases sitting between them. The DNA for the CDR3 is TGTGCCAGCAGCCAAGGTTCGGTCCCAGATACGCAGTATTTT. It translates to CASSQGSVPDTQYF.

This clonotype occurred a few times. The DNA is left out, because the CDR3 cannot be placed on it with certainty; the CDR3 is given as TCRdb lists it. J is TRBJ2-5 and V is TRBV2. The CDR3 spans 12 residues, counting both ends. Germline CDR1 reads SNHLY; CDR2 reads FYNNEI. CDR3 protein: CASSESTLWQYF.

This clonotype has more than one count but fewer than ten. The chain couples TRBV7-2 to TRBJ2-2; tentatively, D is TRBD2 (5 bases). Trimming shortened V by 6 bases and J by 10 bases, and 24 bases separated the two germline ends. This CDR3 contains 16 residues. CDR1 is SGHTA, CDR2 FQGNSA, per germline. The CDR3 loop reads CASSLPGGLGSAELFF. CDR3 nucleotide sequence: TGTGCCAGCAGTCTCCCCGGAGGACTCGGGTCGGCGGAGCTGTTTTTT.

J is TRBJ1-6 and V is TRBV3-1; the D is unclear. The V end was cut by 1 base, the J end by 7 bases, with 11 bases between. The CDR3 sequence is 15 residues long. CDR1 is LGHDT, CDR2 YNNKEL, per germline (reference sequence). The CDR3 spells CASSQGSHRNSPLHF. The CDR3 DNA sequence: TGTGCCAGCAGCCAAGGGTCGCACCGAAATTCACCCCTCCACTTT.

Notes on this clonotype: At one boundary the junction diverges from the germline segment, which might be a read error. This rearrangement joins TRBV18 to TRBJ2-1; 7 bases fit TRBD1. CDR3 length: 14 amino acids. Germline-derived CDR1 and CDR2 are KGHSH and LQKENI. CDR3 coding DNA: TGTGCCAGCTGGACCAGGGGGTCCTACAATGAGCGGTTCTTC. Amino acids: CASWTRGSYNERFF.